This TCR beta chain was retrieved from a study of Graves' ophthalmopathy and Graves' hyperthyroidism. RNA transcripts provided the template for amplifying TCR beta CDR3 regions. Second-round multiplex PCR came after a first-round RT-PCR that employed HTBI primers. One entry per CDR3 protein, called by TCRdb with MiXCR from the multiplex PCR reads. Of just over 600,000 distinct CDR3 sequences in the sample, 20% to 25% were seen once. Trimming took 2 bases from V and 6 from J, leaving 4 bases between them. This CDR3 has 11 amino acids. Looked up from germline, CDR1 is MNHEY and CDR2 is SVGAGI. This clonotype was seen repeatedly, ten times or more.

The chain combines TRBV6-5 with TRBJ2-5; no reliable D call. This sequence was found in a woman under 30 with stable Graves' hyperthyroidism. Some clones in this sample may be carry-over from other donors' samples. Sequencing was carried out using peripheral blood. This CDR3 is CASSYEKTQYF. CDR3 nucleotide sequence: TGTGCCAGCAGTTACGAAAAGACCCAGTACTTC.